This TCR beta chain was found in a study of cytomegalovirus exposure and HLA in healthy donors. Study-level background: Earlier, 95 million to 130 million unique TCR beta sequences were recovered from roughly 200 million T cells by an analysis.

Comments on this clone: The antigen remains undetermined.

Germline CDR1 PRHDT, CDR2 FYEKMQ (reference sequence). The CDR3 sequence is 15 residues long. V gave up 0 bases and J gave up 6 bases; unmatched junction bases: 3. Whole-study results and caveats: A later analysis found most CMV-associated TCR beta chains apparently HLA-restricted. Likely technical artifact: a cluster of highly shared sequence variants. DRB1 showed the most TCR associations and HLA-C the fewest in a later analysis, as rates varied by HLA locus.

A multiplex PCR was run with 60 Vbeta primers and 13 Jbeta primers. Clones were sequenced by immunoSEQ multiplex PCR, and TCRdb holds only the in-frame ones, with some missing. Of about 94,000 clones in the sample, around two thirds were seen once. The clonotype comes from a man aged 25-40 years in good health and CMV-seronegative. This sequence joins TRBV13 and TRBJ2-1; 9 bases map to TRBD2. The material sequenced was PBMCs. CDR3 in DNA: TGTGCCAGCAGCTTAGGGCTAGCGGGGATCAATGAGCAGTTCTTC. It encodes CASSLGLAGINEQFF.